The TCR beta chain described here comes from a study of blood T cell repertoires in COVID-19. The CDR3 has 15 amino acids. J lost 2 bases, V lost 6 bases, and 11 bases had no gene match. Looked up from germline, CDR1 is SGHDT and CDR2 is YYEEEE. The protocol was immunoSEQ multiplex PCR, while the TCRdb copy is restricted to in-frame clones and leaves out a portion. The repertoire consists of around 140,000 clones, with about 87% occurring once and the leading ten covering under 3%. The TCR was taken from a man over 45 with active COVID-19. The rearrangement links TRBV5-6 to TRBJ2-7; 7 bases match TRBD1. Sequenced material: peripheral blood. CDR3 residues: CASITSGTAAYEQYF. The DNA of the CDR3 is TGTGCCAGCATCACTTCGGGGACAGCGGCCTACGAGCAGTACTTC.